This TCR beta chain was documented in a study of CD8+CD57+ T cells in acquired aplastic anemia. According to the study, genomic DNA was the template for TCR beta VDJ and CDR3 profiling. TCRdb fed the reads into MiXCR, producing one record per CDR3 protein. Seen here are under 200,000 distinct CDR3 sequences, around 48% observed once, and the top ten hold about 2%. An expansion of CD8+CD57+ cells by flow cytometry had been shown in patients chosen for sequencing. Sampling of blood occurred while the patients had still received no therapy. Germline CDR1 is MGHDK and CDR2 is SYGVNS. V shed 1 base and J shed 9 bases, with 16 bases lying between them. The CDR3 consists of 16 residues.

V and J are TRBV25-1 and TRBJ1-6; D may be TRBD1 (5 bases). The sequenced sample was sorted CD4+, CD8+, or CD8+CD57+ T cells (not recorded which) from PBMCs. This clonotype was sampled from a human donor with aplastic anemia. In nucleotides, the CDR3 is TGTGCCAGCAGTGAATTTCTGACAGATACGGGTTCACCCCTCCACTTT. This codes for CASSEFLTDTGSPLHF.